This paragraph covers one TCR beta chain sequence. Its antigen is not known. This sample is drawn from a study of shared clonotypes between healthy human individuals. Study-wide findings and caveats: Naive subsets, compared against memory subsets, generally had larger estimated richness values.

Measured with immunoSEQ multiplex PCR; TCRdb has only the in-frame clones, and not every one. Here the sample spans roughly 1 million clones, around 76% being singletons. There are 16 residues in the CDR3. The germline gives CDR1 KGHSH, CDR2 LQKENI. The V and J ends lost 3 bases and 8 bases, in that order; junction bases with no gene match: 9. The chain recombines TRBV18 with TRBJ1-6; 8 nucleotides agree with TRBD1. This clonotype originated in a man younger than 35 in good health. Sequencing input: memory CD4+ T cells sorted from blood. Subset meaning: CD45RA-negative fraction. The CDR3 sequence is CASSPLGQGGDSPLHF. CDR3 in DNA: TGTGCCAGCTCACCTCTCGGACAGGGAGGAGATTCACCCCTCCACTTT.